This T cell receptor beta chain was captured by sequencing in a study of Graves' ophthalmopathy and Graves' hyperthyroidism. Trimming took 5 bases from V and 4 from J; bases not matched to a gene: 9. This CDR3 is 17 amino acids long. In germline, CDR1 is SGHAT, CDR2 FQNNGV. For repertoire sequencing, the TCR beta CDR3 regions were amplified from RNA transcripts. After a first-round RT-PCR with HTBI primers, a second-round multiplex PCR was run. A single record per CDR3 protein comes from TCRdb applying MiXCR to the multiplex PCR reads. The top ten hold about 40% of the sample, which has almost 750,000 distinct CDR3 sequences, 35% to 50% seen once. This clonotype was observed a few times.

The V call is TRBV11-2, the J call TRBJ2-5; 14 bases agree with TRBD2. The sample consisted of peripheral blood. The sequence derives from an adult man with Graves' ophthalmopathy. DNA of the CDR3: TGTGCCAGCAGCCCGCCGGGACTAGCGGGAGAAAGAGAGACCCAGTACTTC. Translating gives CASSPPGLAGERETQYF.